These 21 T cell receptor beta chains were sequenced from one sample in a study of CD8 T cells in Susac syndrome. Random hexamers primed reverse transcription of about 0.5 to 1 ug RNA. TCRdb re-derived calls from the immunoSEQ multiplex PCR reads in MiXCR, one entry per CDR3 protein. The sample has under 200,000 distinct CDR3 sequences, 95% to 96% seen once. Sequenced material: CD4+ T cells from PBMCs. These TCRs come from a human donor with Susac syndrome.

The table lists this clonotype with a count of one. This chain links TRBV6-5 with TRBJ2-7; D is perhaps TRBD1 or TRBD2 (5 bases each). Germline CDR1 and CDR2: MNHEY and SVGAGI. The CDR3 runs to 15 residues. With 6 bases removed from V and 7 bases from J, the gap between germline ends came to 22 bases. In nucleotides, the CDR3 is TGTGCCAGCAGCCCTAAGGGGTGGAGCCGGGGAGAGCAGTACTTC. The encoded protein is CASSPKGWSRGEQYF.

V is TRBV5-1 and J is TRBJ1-2; tentatively, D is TRBD1 (5 bases). The CDR3 has 13 residues. Trimming shortened V by 0 bases and J by 7 bases, and 10 bases separated the two germline ends. The germline V gene encodes CDR1 SGHRS and CDR2 YFSETQ. In nucleotides, the CDR3 is TGCGCCAGCAGCTTGGGGGGCGCAGGTGGCTACACCTTC. Amino acids: CASSLGGAGGYTF. The variable domain in full, with the rest retrieved from reference TRBV5-1 and TRBJ1-2, is KAGVTQTPRYLIKTRGQQVTLSCSPISGHRSVSWYQQTPGQGLQFLFEYFSETQRNKGNFPGRFSGRQFSNSRSEMNVSTLELGDSALYLCASSLGGAGGYTFGSGTRLTVV.

The chain links TRBV7-2 to TRBJ2-7; 9 bases match TRBD2. J was trimmed by 0 bases and V by 2 bases; bases with no gene match: 14. CDR1 is SGHTA and CDR2 is FQGNSA in the germline V gene. The CDR3 length is 19 residues. CDR3 coding DNA: TGTGCCAGCAGCTTATGGGTGACTAGCGGCCGTACTTTCTCCTACGAGCAGTACTTC. This codes for CASSLWVTSGRTFSYEQYF.

To note about this clonotype: The junction differs from germline at one of its ends, possibly a read error. V and J are TRBV12-3 or TRBV12-4 and TRBJ1-2, with D tentatively TRBD1 (5 bases). The CDR3 contains 11 residues. As DNA, the CDR3 is TGTGCCAGCAGCTGGGACCGCTCTTTCGCCTTC. Its translation: CASSWDRSFAF.

Only a few counts were recorded for this clonotype. The chain carries TRBV6-1 and TRBJ2-7; 10 nucleotides match TRBD1. V lost 5 bases, J lost 6 bases, and 4 bases stayed unmatched. Germline V gene lookup returns CDR1 MNHNS and CDR2 SASEGT. This CDR3 has 13 residues. In DNA, the CDR3 is TGTGCCAGCAGTAGTCGGGACAGGGGCGAGCAGTACGTC. It yields the protein CASSSRDRGEQYV.

The genes are TRBV3-1 and TRBJ1-3; the D is unclear. The V and J ends lost 4 bases and 0 bases respectively, with 7 bases between them. Per germline, CDR1 LGHDT and CDR2 YNNKEL (reference sequence). This CDR3 comprises 14 residues. The CDR3 sequence is CASSPLYSGNTIYF. For the CDR3, the DNA is TGTGCCAGCAGCCCTCTCTACTCTGGAAACACCATATATTTT.

The chain joins TRBV7-9 to TRBJ2-1, with D hard to call. Germline lookup yields CDR1 SEHNR and CDR2 FQNEAQ (reference sequence). V lost 0 bases, J lost 8 bases, and 11 bases lay in between. CDR3 length: 14 amino acids. The CDR3 sequence: CASSLANTPHEQFF. The CDR3 region has the DNA TGTGCCAGCAGCTTAGCGAACACCCCCCATGAGCAGTTCTTC.

V usage is TRBV7-9 and J usage is TRBJ2-3; D remains unclear. Germline loops: CDR1 SEHNR, CDR2 FQNEAQ (reference sequence). This CDR3 region has 14 residues. V was shortened by 4 bases and J by 4 bases, with 12 bases between the two germline ends. The CDR3 DNA follows: TGTGCCAGCAGCTCCACTCTCCCCCCAGATACGCAGTATTTT. This translates into CASSSTLPPDTQYF.

The V call is TRBV7-9, the J call TRBJ2-1; 10 nucleotides align to TRBD2. Germline V gene sequence: CDR1 SEHNR, CDR2 FQNEAQ (reference sequence). V gave up 3 bases and J gave up 5 bases; unmatched junction bases: 4. CDR3 length equals 15 residues. The CDR3 spells CASSFGLAVNNEQFF. CDR3 bases: TGTGCCAGCAGCTTTGGACTAGCGGTTAACAATGAGCAGTTCTTC.

As DNA, the CDR3 is TGCAGTGCTAGAGAGAGGGGACAGCGACATGGCTACACCTTC. Amino acid sequence: CSARERGQRHGYTF. The chain recombines TRBV20-1 with TRBJ1-2, with 7 bases that match TRBD1. This CDR3 spans 14 amino acids. The ends lost 0 bases at V and 6 bases at J; junction bases unmatched: 7. Germline CDR1 DFQATT, CDR2 SNEGSKA (reference sequence).

CDR3 nucleotides: TGTGCCAGCTCACCCCTTCTAGCAGATACGCAGTATTTT. This codes for CASSPLLADTQYF. This rearrangement joins TRBV18 to TRBJ2-3; no clear D gene. This CDR3 is 13 amino acids long. The germline CDR1 and CDR2 sequences are KGHSH and LQKENI. The V and J ends lost 3 bases and 4 bases respectively, with 8 bases between them.

The genes are TRBV30 and TRBJ2-6, with 13 bases matching TRBD2. The CDR3 is made up of 18 amino acids. Germline CDR1 GTSNPN, CDR2 SVGIG (reference sequence). The V gene end was trimmed by 4 bases and the J gene end by 4 bases; junction bases not matched to a gene: 10. The DNA of the CDR3 is TGTGCCTGGACTCCTCCGGGACTAGCGGGATGGGGGGCCAACGTCCTGACTTTC. It is translated as CAWTPPGLAGWGANVLTF.

The J gene is TRBJ2-2, the V gene TRBV12-3 or TRBV12-4; 7 bases agree with TRBD2. The J segment lost 3 bases and the V segment lost 4 bases, leaving 2 bases of the junction unmatched. CDR3 size: 14 residues. The CDR3: CASSWGGDTGELFF. The CDR3 DNA reads TGTGCCAGCAGTTGGGGGGGGGACACCGGGGAGCTGTTTTTT.

This clonotype was recorded only once. The V and J genes are TRBV19 and TRBJ1-2; 9 positions agree with TRBD1. V was clipped by 5 bases and J by 8 bases; unmatched bases: 9. CDR1 and CDR2 from the germline V gene are LNHDA and SQIVND (reference sequence). This CDR3 region has 14 residues. CDR3 region: CASSPRTGDRGYTF. The CDR3 nucleotides are TGTGCCAGTAGTCCTCGGACAGGGGATCGAGGCTACACCTTC. The entire variable domain, with the rest obtained from reference TRBV19 and TRBJ1-2, is as follows: DGGITQSPKYLFRKEGQNVTLSCEQNLNHDAMYWYRQDPGQGLRLIYYSQIVNDFQKGDIAEGYSVSREKKESFPLTVTSAQKNPTAFYLCASSPRTGDRGYTFGSGTRLTVV.

The chain employs TRBV7-6 and TRBJ2-4; 8 bases match TRBD1. V trimming: 4 bases; J trimming: 2 bases; junction bases outside the gene matches: 22. The CDR3 runs 21 residues. Per germline, CDR1 SGHVS and CDR2 FNYEAQ. In nucleotides, the CDR3 is TGTGCCAGCAGCTGCCCGGGACAGGCTTCCCTAGCCAGCCGAACCAAAAACATTCAGTACTTC. It codes for CASSCPGQASLASRTKNIQYF.

The sample holds one count of this clonotype. This rearrangement joins TRBV27 to TRBJ2-6; the D gene could be TRBD1 or TRBD2 (5 bases each). CDR3 length: 15 residues. The germline gives CDR1 MNHEY, CDR2 SMNVEV (reference sequence). V lost 3 bases and J 6 bases, leaving 12 bases between the germline ends. As DNA, the CDR3 is TGTGCCAGCAGTTTGGGAGAAGGGGAGGCCAACGTCCTGACTTTC. Translation gives CASSLGEGEANVLTF.

This chain connects TRBV19 to TRBJ2-2, with D perhaps TRBD1 or TRBD2 (5 bases each). This CDR3 contains 15 residues. Germline values: CDR1 LNHDA, CDR2 SQIVND (reference sequence). V shed 9 bases and J shed 2 bases, with 16 bases lying between them. The CDR3 protein is CASRQWGTNTGELFF. The CDR3 nucleotides are TGTGCCAGCAGACAATGGGGGACCAACACCGGGGAGCTGTTTTTT.

The chain carries TRBV19 and TRBJ2-3; weak D call: TRBD2 (5 bases). This CDR3 comprises 13 residues. V was cut by 6 bases and J by 2 bases, with 9 bases left in between. Germline V CDR1 and CDR2: LNHDA, SQIVND (reference sequence). The CDR3 sequence is CASRDSATDTQYF. CDR3 nucleotide sequence: TGTGCCAGTAGGGACTCAGCCACAGATACGCAGTATTTT.

The J gene is TRBJ2-1, the V gene TRBV15; D unresolved. Looked up from germline, CDR1 is LNHNV and CDR2 is YYDKDF (reference sequence). The germline V and J ends were trimmed by 0 bases and 6 bases, with 6 bases remaining between them. CDR3 length: 13 residues. The CDR3 is CATSRDLGNEQFF. The CDR3 bases are TGTGCCACCAGCAGAGATCTCGGCAATGAGCAGTTCTTC.

The chain carries TRBV20-1 and TRBJ1-1; 7 nucleotides align to TRBD1. Per the germline V gene, CDR1 is DFQATT and CDR2 is SNEGSKA (reference sequence). V lost 6 bases, J lost 1 base, and 5 bases stayed unmatched. The CDR3 runs 13 residues. CDR3 nucleotides: TGCAGTGCCCCGGGACAGTCGAACACTGAAGCTTTCTTT. Its translation is CSAPGQSNTEAFF.

The rearrangement links TRBV7-2 to TRBJ2-3, with TRBD2 identical over 8 bases. Trimming took 7 bases from V and 0 from J; bases not matched to a gene: 9. CDR3 length equals 16 residues. Germline V lookup: CDR1 SGHTA, CDR2 FQGNSA. The chain's CDR3 is CASTLSGVTSTDTQYF. The CDR3 DNA follows: TGTGCCAGCACCCTTAGCGGGGTGACTAGCACAGATACGCAGTATTTT. Together with reference TRBV7-2 and TRBJ2-3, the CDR3 gives the full variable domain: GAGVSQSPSNKVTEKGKDVELRCDPISGHTALYWYRQSLGQGLEFLIYFQGNSAPDKSGLPSDRFSAERTGGSVSTLTIQRTQQEDSAVYLCASTLSGVTSTDTQYFGPGTRLTVL.